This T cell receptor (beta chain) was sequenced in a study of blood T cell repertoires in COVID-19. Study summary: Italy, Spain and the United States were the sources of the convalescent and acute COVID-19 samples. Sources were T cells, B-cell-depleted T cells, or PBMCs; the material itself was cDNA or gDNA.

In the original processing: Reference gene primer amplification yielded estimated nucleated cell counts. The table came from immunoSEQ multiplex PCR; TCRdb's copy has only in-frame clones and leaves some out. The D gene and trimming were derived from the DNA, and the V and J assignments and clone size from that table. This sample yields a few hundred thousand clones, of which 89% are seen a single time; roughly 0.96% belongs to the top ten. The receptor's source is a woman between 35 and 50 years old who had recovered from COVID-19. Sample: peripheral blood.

CDR3 sequence: CASSFSTGLDNSPLHF. The CDR3 nucleotides read TGTGCCAGCAGCTTTTCGACAGGATTAGATAATTCACCCCTCCACTTT. The V and J genes are TRBV7-8 and TRBJ1-6; tentative D call: TRBD1 (6 bases). The CDR3 contains 16 residues. CDR1 and CDR2 (germline): SGHVS, FQNEAQ. Trimming took off 3 bases at V and 5 bases at J, with 14 bases between the two ends.